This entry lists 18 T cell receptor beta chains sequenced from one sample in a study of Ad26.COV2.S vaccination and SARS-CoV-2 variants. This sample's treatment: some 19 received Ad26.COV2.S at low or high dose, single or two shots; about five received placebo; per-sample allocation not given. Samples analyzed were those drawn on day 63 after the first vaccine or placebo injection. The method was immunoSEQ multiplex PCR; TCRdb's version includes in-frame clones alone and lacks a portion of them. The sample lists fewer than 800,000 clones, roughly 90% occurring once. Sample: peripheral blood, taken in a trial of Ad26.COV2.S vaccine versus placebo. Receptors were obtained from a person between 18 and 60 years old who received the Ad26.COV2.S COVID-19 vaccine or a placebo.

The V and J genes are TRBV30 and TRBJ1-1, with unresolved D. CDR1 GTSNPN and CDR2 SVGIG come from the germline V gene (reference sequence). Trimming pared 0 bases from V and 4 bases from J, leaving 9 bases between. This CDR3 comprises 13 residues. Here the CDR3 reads CAWSVQSSTEAFF. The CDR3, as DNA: TGTGCCTGGAGTGTACAGTCATCCACTGAAGCTTTCTTT.

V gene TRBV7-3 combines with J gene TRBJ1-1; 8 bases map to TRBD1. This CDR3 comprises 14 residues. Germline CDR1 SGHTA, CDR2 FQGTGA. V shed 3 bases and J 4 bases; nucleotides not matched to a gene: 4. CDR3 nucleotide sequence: TGTGCCAGCAGCTTGGACAGGGTGGTCACTGAAGCTTTCTTT. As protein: CASSLDRVVTEAFF.

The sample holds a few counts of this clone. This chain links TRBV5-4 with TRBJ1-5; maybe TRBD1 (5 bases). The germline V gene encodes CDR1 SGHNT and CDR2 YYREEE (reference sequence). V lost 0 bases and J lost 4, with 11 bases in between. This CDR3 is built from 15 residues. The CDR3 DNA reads TGTGCCAGCAGCTTGGGGGGAAAGGGGAATCAGCCCCAGCATTTT. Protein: CASSLGGKGNQPQHF.

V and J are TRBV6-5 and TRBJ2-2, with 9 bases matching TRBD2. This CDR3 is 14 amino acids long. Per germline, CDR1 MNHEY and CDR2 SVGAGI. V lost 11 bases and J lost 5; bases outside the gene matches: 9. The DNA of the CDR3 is TGTGCCGTGTTTAGCGGGGGTCTTACCGGGGAGCTGTTTTTT. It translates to CAVFSGGLTGELFF.

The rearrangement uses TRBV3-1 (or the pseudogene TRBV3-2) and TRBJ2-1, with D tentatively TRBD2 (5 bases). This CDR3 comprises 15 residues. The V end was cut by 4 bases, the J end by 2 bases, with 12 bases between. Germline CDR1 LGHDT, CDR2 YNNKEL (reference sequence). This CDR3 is CASSRAATPYNEQFF. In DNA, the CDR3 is TGTGCCAGCAGCCGAGCGGCCACCCCCTACAATGAGCAGTTCTTC.

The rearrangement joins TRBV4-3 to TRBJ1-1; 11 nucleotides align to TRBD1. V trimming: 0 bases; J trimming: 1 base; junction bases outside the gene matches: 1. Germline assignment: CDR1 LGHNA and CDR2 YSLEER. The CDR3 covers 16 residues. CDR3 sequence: CASSQDGTGGNTEAFF. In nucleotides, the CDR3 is TGCGCCAGCAGCCAAGACGGGACAGGGGGGAACACTGAAGCTTTCTTT.

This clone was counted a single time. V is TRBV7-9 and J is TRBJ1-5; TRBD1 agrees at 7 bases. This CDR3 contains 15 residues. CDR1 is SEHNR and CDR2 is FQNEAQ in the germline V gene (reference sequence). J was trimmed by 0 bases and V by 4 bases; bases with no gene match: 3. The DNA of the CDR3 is TGTGCCAGCAGCTCGACAGGGAGTAGCAATCAGCCCCAGCATTTT. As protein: CASSSTGSSNQPQHF.

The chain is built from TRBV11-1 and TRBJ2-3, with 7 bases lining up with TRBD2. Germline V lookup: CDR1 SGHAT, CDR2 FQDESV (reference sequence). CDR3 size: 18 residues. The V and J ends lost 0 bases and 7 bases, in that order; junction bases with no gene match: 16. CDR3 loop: CASSLAGPVGGRWNTQYF. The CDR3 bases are TGTGCCAGCAGCTTAGCAGGCCCTGTTGGCGGGAGATGGAATACGCAGTATTTT.

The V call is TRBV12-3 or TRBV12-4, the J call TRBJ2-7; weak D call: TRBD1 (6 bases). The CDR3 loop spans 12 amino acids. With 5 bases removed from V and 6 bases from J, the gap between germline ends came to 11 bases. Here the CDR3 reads CASSLHRVEQYF. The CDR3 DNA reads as TGTGCCAGCAGTCTCCACAGGGTCGAGCAGTACTTC.

The CDR3 DNA sequence: TGTGCCTGGAGTATCTCCGCCTACAGGGAGCAGTACTTC. Translation gives CAWSISAYREQYF. The chain joins TRBV30 to TRBJ2-7; tentatively, D is TRBD1 (5 bases). Germline CDR1 GTSNPN, CDR2 SVGIG (reference sequence). This CDR3 has 13 residues. Trimming removed 2 bases at V and 7 bases at J, with 15 bases between.

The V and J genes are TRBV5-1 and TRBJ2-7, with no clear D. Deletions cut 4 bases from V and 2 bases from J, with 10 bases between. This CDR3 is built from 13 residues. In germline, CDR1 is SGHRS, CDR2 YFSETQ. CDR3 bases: TGCGCCAGCAGCGTGACCGCGACCTACGAGCAGTACTTC. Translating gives CASSVTATYEQYF. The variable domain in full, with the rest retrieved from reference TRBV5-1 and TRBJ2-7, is KAGVTQTPRYLIKTRGQQVTLSCSPISGHRSVSWYQQTPGQGLQFLFEYFSETQRNKGNFPGRFSGRQFSNSRSEMNVSTLELGDSALYLCASSVTATYEQYFGPGTRLTVT.

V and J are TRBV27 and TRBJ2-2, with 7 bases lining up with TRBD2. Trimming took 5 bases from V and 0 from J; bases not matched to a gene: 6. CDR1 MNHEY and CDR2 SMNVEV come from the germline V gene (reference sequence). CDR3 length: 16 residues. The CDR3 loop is CASSPRGTTNTGELFF. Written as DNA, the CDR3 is TGTGCCAGCAGTCCTCGTGGGACTACGAACACCGGGGAGCTGTTTTTT.

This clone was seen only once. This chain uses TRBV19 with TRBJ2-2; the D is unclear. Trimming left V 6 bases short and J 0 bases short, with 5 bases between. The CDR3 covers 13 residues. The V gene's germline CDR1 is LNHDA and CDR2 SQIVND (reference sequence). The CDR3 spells CASSPTNTGELFF. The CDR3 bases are TGTGCCAGTAGCCCCACGAACACCGGGGAGCTGTTTTTT.

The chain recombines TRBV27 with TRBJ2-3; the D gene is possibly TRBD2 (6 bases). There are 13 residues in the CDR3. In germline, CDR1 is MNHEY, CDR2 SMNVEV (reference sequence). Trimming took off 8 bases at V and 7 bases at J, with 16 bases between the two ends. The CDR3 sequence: CASAPWGVNTQYF. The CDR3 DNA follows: TGTGCCAGCGCGCCCTGGGGGGTGAATACGCAGTATTTT.

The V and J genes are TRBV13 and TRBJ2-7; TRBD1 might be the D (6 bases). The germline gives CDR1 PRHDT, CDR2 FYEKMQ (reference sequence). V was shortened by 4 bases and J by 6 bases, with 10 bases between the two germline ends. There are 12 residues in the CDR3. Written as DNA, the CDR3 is TGTGCCAGCAGCTCACAGGGAATCGAGCAGTACTTC. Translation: CASSSQGIEQYF.

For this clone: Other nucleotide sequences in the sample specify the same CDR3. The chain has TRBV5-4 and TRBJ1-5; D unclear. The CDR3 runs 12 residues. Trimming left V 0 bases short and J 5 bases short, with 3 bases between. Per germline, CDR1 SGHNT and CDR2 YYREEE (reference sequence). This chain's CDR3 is CASSLDDQPQHF. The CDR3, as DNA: TGTGCCAGCAGCTTGGATGATCAGCCCCAGCATTTT.

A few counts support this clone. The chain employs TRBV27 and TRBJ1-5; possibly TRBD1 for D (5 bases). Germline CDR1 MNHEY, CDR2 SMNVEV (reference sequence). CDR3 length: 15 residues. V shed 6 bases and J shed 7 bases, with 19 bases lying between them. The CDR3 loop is CASRRKSQGDQPQHF. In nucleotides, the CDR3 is TGTGCCAGCAGACGGAAGTCCCAAGGGGACCAGCCCCAGCATTTT.

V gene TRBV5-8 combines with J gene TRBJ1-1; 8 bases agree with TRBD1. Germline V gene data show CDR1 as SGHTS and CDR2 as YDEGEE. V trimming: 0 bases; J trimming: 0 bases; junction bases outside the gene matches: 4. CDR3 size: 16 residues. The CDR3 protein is CASSLGDRLLNTEAFF. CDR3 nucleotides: TGTGCCAGCAGCTTGGGGGACAGGTTGTTGAACACTGAAGCTTTCTTT.